A single sample gave rise to the 9 T cell receptor beta chains below, sequenced in a study of blood T cell repertoires in COVID-19. The assay was immunoSEQ multiplex PCR, and TCRdb's table has in-frame clones only and misses some. The sample lists more than 40,000 clones, 86% occurring once. Sample: PBMCs or T cells enriched from blood (not recorded which). The receptors stem from a woman aged 45-65 years who had recovered from COVID-19.

The chain has TRBV7-9 and TRBJ2-7, with 7 bases lining up with TRBD2. V shed 0 bases, J shed 2 bases, and the junction held 10 bases outside the gene matches. The CDR3 sequence is 17 residues long. Germline CDR1 and CDR2: SEHNR and FQNEAQ (reference sequence). The CDR3 region has the DNA TGTGCCAGCAGCTTAGCCCCCGCGGGGGAGCTGACCTACGAGCAGTACTTC. It translates to CASSLAPAGELTYEQYF.

V and J are TRBV27 and TRBJ2-7; 12 bases are shared with TRBD2. In germline, CDR1 is MNHEY, CDR2 SMNVEV (reference sequence). Trimming cost V 5 bases and J 2 bases; bases outside gene matches: 7. The CDR3 is 16 amino acids. The CDR3 here is CASSPRLAGEAYEQYF. In DNA, the CDR3 is TGTGCCAGCAGTCCCCGACTAGCGGGAGAGGCCTACGAGCAGTACTTC.

J is TRBJ1-4 and V is TRBV5-6; a weak D match, TRBD1 (6 bases). Trimming stripped 0 bases from V and 8 bases from J, with 11 bases between. CDR1 SGHDT and CDR2 YYEEEE come from the germline V gene. This CDR3 comprises 14 residues. CDR3 protein: CASSLDQGKEKLFF. The CDR3 nucleotides are TGTGCCAGCAGCTTGGATCAGGGGAAGGAAAAACTGTTTTTT.

The chain has TRBV28 and TRBJ1-5; 7 nucleotides agree with TRBD1. V trimming: 6 bases; J trimming: 0 bases; junction bases outside the gene matches: 5. The germline V gene encodes CDR1 MDHEN and CDR2 SYDVKM. The length of the CDR3 is 15 residues. CDR3 loop: CASRGQPYSNQPQHF. The CDR3 nucleotides are TGTGCCAGCAGGGGACAGCCTTATAGCAATCAGCCCCAGCATTTT.

The rearrangement uses TRBV4-2 and TRBJ2-7; 11 positions match TRBD2. Germline CDR1 reads LGHNA; CDR2 reads YNFKEQ. V shed 1 base, J shed 3 bases, and the junction held 11 bases outside the gene matches. CDR3 length equals 18 residues. The CDR3 sequence is CASSQGPHSGGDHYEQYF. The CDR3, as DNA: TGTGCCAGCAGCCAAGGCCCCCATAGCGGGGGGGACCACTACGAGCAGTACTTC.

The chain couples TRBV6-5 to TRBJ1-5; D remains ambiguous. Germline V gives CDR1 MNHEY, CDR2 SVGAGI. This CDR3 region has 13 residues. Between the trimmed V and J ends, which lost 7 bases and 5 bases, there was a span of 12 bases. The CDR3 here is CASKARGDQPQHF. In DNA, the CDR3 is TGTGCCAGCAAAGCGCGGGGTGATCAGCCCCAGCATTTT.

The CDR3 region is CASSVSIGGYNEQFF. In nucleotides, the CDR3 is TGTGCCAGCAGCGTATCCATCGGGGGCTACAATGAGCAGTTCTTC. The V call is TRBV9, the J call TRBJ2-1, with D maybe TRBD2 (6 bases). Germline-derived CDR1 and CDR2 are SGDLS and YYNGEE. CDR3 length equals 15 residues. The V gene lost 1 base and the J gene lost 3 bases, with 11 bases spanning the gap.

V is TRBV28 and J is TRBJ1-3; D possibly corresponds to TRBD1 (6 bases). Germline CDR1 reads MDHEN; CDR2 reads SYDVKM. V was pared by 3 bases and J by 2 bases, with 11 bases between. This CDR3 contains 15 residues. The CDR3 is CASSLSRTAGNTIYF. The CDR3 DNA follows: TGTGCCAGCAGTTTGTCGAGGACAGCTGGAAACACCATATATTTT. Variable domain in full (rest from reference TRBV28 and TRBJ1-3): DVKVTQSSRYLVKRTGEKVFLECVQDMDHENMFWYRQDPGLGLRLIYFSYDVKMKEKGDIPEGYSVSREKKERFSLILESASTNQTSMYLCASSLSRTAGNTIYFGEGSWLTVV.

This clone was observed a few times. The chain combines TRBV6-5 with TRBJ1-4, with a tentative D call TRBD1 (6 bases). The V and J ends lost 0 bases and 5 bases respectively, with 7 bases between them. This CDR3 has 14 amino acids. Germline V gene lookup returns CDR1 MNHEY and CDR2 SVGAGI. DNA of the CDR3: TGTGCCAGCAGTTACTCGCAGGGGAATGAAAAACTGTTTTTT. Translation gives CASSYSQGNEKLFF.